Following are 32 T cell receptor beta chains from one sample sequenced in a study of blood T cell repertoires in COVID-19. Measured with immunoSEQ multiplex PCR; TCRdb has only the in-frame clones, and not every one. Of almost 250,000 clones listed, 70% to 90% are singletons. What was sequenced was PBMCs or T cells enriched from blood (not recorded which). Source of these receptors: a woman in her forties or fifties who had recovered from COVID-19.

V is TRBV28 and J is TRBJ2-4, with 8 positions matching TRBD1. In germline, CDR1 is MDHEN, CDR2 SYDVKM. This CDR3 has 17 amino acids. Losses at the gene ends were 1 base for V and 8 bases for J; bases not matched to a gene: 13. CDR3 nucleotides: TGTGCCAGCAGTTTATACGGACAGGGTAATTTTCGGGACATTCAGTACTTC. Translation gives CASSLYGQGNFRDIQYF.

The rearrangement joins TRBV2 to TRBJ2-7, with a weak D call TRBD2 (5 bases). Germline CDR1 is SNHLY and CDR2 is FYNNEI. V lost 8 bases, J lost 5 bases, and 19 bases lay in between. This CDR3 contains 14 residues. CDR3 residues: CASGSLTRGDEQYF. DNA for the CDR3: TGTGCCAGCGGGAGCCTTACTAGAGGCGACGAGCAGTACTTC.

The chain carries TRBV12-5 and TRBJ2-1; 9 bases map to TRBD1. The ends lost 2 bases at V and 2 bases at J; junction bases unmatched: 7. Looked up from germline, CDR1 is LGHNT and CDR2 is FRNRAP. This CDR3 has 17 amino acids. CDR3 sequence: CASGLSRTGDPYNEQFF. The CDR3 bases are TGTGCTAGTGGTTTGAGTCGGACAGGGGACCCCTACAATGAGCAGTTCTTC.

The chain uses TRBV7-2 and TRBJ2-1; possibly TRBD2 for D (6 bases). This CDR3 comprises 15 residues. V dropped 4 bases and J dropped 5 bases, with 15 bases sitting between them. The V gene's germline CDR1 is SGHTA and CDR2 FQGNSA. The chain's CDR3 is CASSSWAGPNNEQFF. The DNA for the CDR3 is TGTGCCAGCAGCTCTTGGGCGGGACCTAACAATGAGCAGTTCTTC.

The rearrangement links TRBV3-1 (or the pseudogene TRBV3-2) to TRBJ2-6; D gene ambiguous. Germline V gene sequence: CDR1 LGHDT, CDR2 YNNKEL (reference sequence). This CDR3 contains 16 residues. V gave up 4 bases and J gave up 0 bases, with 10 bases separating them. This chain's CDR3 is CASSLGYDSGANVLTF. The CDR3 nucleotides are TGTGCCAGCAGCCTCGGGTATGACTCTGGGGCCAACGTCCTGACTTTC.

The chain combines TRBV5-4 with TRBJ2-5; 8 bases fit TRBD1. Trimming at V came to 4 bases and at J to 4 bases, leaving 12 bases not matched to a gene. This CDR3 is built from 16 residues. Germline V CDR1 and CDR2: SGHNT, YYREEE (reference sequence). In DNA, the CDR3 is TGTGCCAGCAGCGAACGGACAGGAACAGGGGGAGAGACCCAGTACTTC. This gives the protein CASSERTGTGGETQYF.

The chain carries TRBV7-3 and TRBJ1-1, with 7 positions matching TRBD1. Trimming removed 5 bases from V and 1 base from J; junction bases left unmatched: 1. Per the germline V gene, CDR1 is SGHTA and CDR2 is FQGTGA. CDR3 length: 13 amino acids. The CDR3 spells CASSRDRNTEAFF. The CDR3 coding sequence is TGTGCCAGCAGCCGGGACAGGAACACTGAAGCTTTCTTT. Full variable domain (outside the CDR3, taken from reference TRBV7-3 and TRBJ1-1): GAGVSQTPSNKVTEKGKYVELRCDPISGHTALYWYRQSLGQGPEFLIYFQGTGAADDSGLPNDRFFAVRPEGSVSTLKIQRTERGDSAVYLCASSRDRNTEAFFGQGTRLTVV.

This clone was counted a single time. V gene TRBV9 combines with J gene TRBJ2-5, with 7 bases that match TRBD1. Germline CDR1 and CDR2: SGDLS and YYNGEE. The trim removed 0 bases at V and 4 bases at J, leaving 6 bases unmatched. The CDR3 consists of 15 residues. CDR3: CASSVAGTVGETQYF. CDR3 nucleotides: TGTGCCAGCAGCGTAGCTGGGACAGTCGGAGAGACCCAGTACTTC.

The chain is built from TRBV19 and TRBJ1-2; 9 positions agree with TRBD1. The length of the CDR3 is 15 residues. CDR1 is LNHDA and CDR2 is SQIVND in the germline V gene (reference sequence). V was clipped by 8 bases and J by 6 bases; unmatched bases: 13. The CDR3: CASRLLQGQGDGYTF. CDR3 nucleotides: TGTGCCAGTCGACTGCTGCAGGGACAGGGCGATGGCTACACCTTC.

The V call is TRBV20-1, the J call TRBJ1-2, with D possibly matching TRBD1 (5 bases). From germline, CDR1 is DFQATT and CDR2 SNEGSKA (reference sequence). The CDR3 has 11 residues. V lost 3 bases and J 8 bases, leaving 10 bases between the germline ends. CDR3 in amino acids: CSARGQGGYTF. The CDR3 DNA sequence: TGCAGTGCTAGGGGGCAGGGCGGCTACACCTTC.

This clone showed up just once. V gene TRBV7-3 combines with J gene TRBJ2-5, with 11 bases identical to TRBD2. Germline CDR1 and CDR2: SGHTA and FQGTGA. The CDR3 has 15 residues. The ends lost 4 bases at V and 5 bases at J; junction bases unmatched: 6. CDR3 region: CASSYTSGRAETQYF. The CDR3, as DNA: TGTGCCAGCAGCTACACTAGCGGGAGAGCCGAGACCCAGTACTTC. Looking up the rest from reference TRBV7-3 and TRBJ2-5 gives the full variable domain: GAGVSQTPSNKVTEKGKYVELRCDPISGHTALYWYRQSLGQGPEFLIYFQGTGAADDSGLPNDRFFAVRPEGSVSTLKIQRTERGDSAVYLCASSYTSGRAETQYFGPGTRLLVL.

V and J are TRBV6-6 and TRBJ1-2, with D hard to call. The CDR3 runs to 15 residues. Germline CDR1 is MNHNY and CDR2 is SVGAGI (reference sequence). The germline V and J ends were trimmed by 5 bases and 2 bases, with 15 bases remaining between them. The CDR3 sequence is CASSTSGRANYGYTF. Here the CDR3 DNA reads TGTGCCAGCAGTACAAGTGGGCGAGCCAACTATGGCTACACCTTC.

The chain couples TRBV24-1 to TRBJ1-1; no definite D call. The CDR3 loop spans 13 amino acids. V lost 6 bases to trimming and J lost 4 bases, with 11 bases between them. The germline V gene encodes CDR1 KGHDR and CDR2 SFDVKD. The chain's CDR3 is CATSRGEGTEAFF. The CDR3 DNA is TGTGCCACCAGTCGCGGGGAGGGCACTGAAGCTTTCTTT.

The chain couples TRBV9 to TRBJ2-1; a possible D gene is TRBD2 (5 bases). Germline V gives CDR1 SGDLS, CDR2 YYNGEE. Trimming pared 2 bases from V and 9 bases from J, leaving 12 bases between. CDR3 size: 13 residues. CDR3 sequence (DNA): TGTGCCAGCAGCGTTTCTGGAGAGGGTGAGCAGTTCTTC. Residues: CASSVSGEGEQFF.

The rearrangement uses TRBV5-1 and TRBJ2-7; 9 nucleotides agree with TRBD2. The CDR3 is made up of 18 amino acids. J was trimmed by 1 base and V by 1 base; bases with no gene match: 12. Germline V lookup: CDR1 SGHRS, CDR2 YFSETQ. CDR3 loop: CASSLNVASGTPSYEQYF. DNA for the CDR3: TGCGCCAGCAGCTTGAACGTGGCTAGCGGGACCCCTTCCTACGAGCAGTACTTC.

The chain joins TRBV18 to TRBJ2-3; 7 nucleotides line up with TRBD2. The CDR3 totals 15 residues. V was clipped by 3 bases and J by 3 bases; unmatched bases: 6. Germline CDR1 and CDR2: KGHSH and LQKENI. The CDR3 is CASSPGGSRTDTQYF. CDR3 DNA: TGTGCCAGCTCACCGGGCGGGAGTCGAACAGATACGCAGTATTTT.

CDR3 in DNA: TGTGCCATCAGAGCGGACTTTCGAGACGAGCAGTACTTC. Translated: CAIRADFRDEQYF. This chain links TRBV10-3 with TRBJ2-7; D is possibly TRBD2 (5 bases). V was cut by 6 bases and J by 5 bases, with 14 bases left in between. Germline V gene lookup returns CDR1 ENHRY and CDR2 SYGVKD. CDR3 length: 13 amino acids.

This clone was observed a few times. The CDR3 region is CASSPTSGSINEQFF. CDR3 DNA: TGCGCCAGCAGCCCCACAAGCGGGAGTATAAATGAGCAGTTCTTC. The V gene is TRBV5-1, the J gene TRBJ2-1, with TRBD2 matching over 8 bases. Looked up from germline, CDR1 is SGHRS and CDR2 is YFSETQ. The junction had 10 bases not matched to a gene; V was cut back by 4 bases and J by 7 bases. The CDR3 loop spans 15 amino acids.

The chain links TRBV28 to TRBJ2-4, with 10 bases matching TRBD2. The CDR3 consists of 17 residues. Germline values: CDR1 MDHEN, CDR2 SYDVKM. With V trimmed by 2 bases and J by 8 bases, 12 bases remained unmatched. The CDR3 is CASSLPPSGSTYDIQYF. CDR3 bases: TGTGCCAGCAGTTTACCGCCTAGCGGGAGTACTTACGACATTCAGTACTTC.

The genes are TRBV28 and TRBJ1-1, with TRBD1 as a possible D gene (6 bases). Looked up from germline, CDR1 is MDHEN and CDR2 is SYDVKM. This CDR3 is built from 15 residues. With 1 base removed from V and 8 bases from J, the gap between germline ends came to 17 bases. The CDR3 region has the DNA TGTGCCAGCAGTTTATTTTCCCCAGGGGCCGTAGAAGCTTTCTTT. Its translation: CASSLFSPGAVEAFF. Drawing the rest from reference TRBV28 and TRBJ1-1, the complete variable domain is DVKVTQSSRYLVKRTGEKVFLECVQDMDHENMFWYRQDPGLGLRLIYFSYDVKMKEKGDIPEGYSVSREKKERFSLILESASTNQTSMYLCASSLFSPGAVEAFFGQGTRLTVV.

This rearrangement joins TRBV6-2 or TRBV6-3 to TRBJ2-2, with a possible D match to TRBD2 (6 bases). Germline V CDR1 and CDR2: MNHEY, SVGEGT. With 0 bases removed from V and 2 bases from J, the gap between germline ends came to 7 bases. The CDR3 has 15 amino acids. The CDR3 spells CASSYSGGNTGELFF. The CDR3 nucleotides are TGTGCCAGCAGTTACTCCGGGGGAAACACCGGGGAGCTGTTTTTT.

The gene calls are TRBV20-1 and TRBJ2-7; a weak D match, TRBD2 (5 bases). CDR3 length: 16 residues. The V and J ends lost 3 bases and 0 bases respectively, with 18 bases between them. Germline V gene sequence: CDR1 DFQATT, CDR2 SNEGSKA (reference sequence). The CDR3 is CSASTGLSGFSYEQYF. In DNA, the CDR3 is TGCAGTGCTAGTACGGGTTTAAGCGGATTCTCCTACGAGCAGTACTTC.

The chain carries TRBV4-1 and TRBJ2-1; TRBD2 is a possible D gene (6 bases). The CDR3 is 15 residues long. Trimming cost V 4 bases and J 4 bases, with 14 bases left between them. CDR1 MGHRA and CDR2 YSYEKL come from the germline V gene. The CDR3 coding sequence is TGCGCCAGCAGCCCGGGACTGTACACTTACAATGAGCAGTTCTTC. This encodes CASSPGLYTYNEQFF.

This clone has only one observation. CDR3 in amino acids: CASRINSGTSYEQYF. CDR3 nucleotide sequence: TGTGCCAGCAGAATAAATAGCGGGACCTCCTACGAGCAGTACTTC. The chain uses TRBV27 and TRBJ2-7; 8 bases align to TRBD2. J gave up 0 bases and V 6 bases, and 7 bases lay outside the gene matches. This CDR3 comprises 15 residues. Germline assignment: CDR1 MNHEY and CDR2 SMNVEV (reference sequence).

CDR3 in DNA: TGTGCCAGCAGTGACACGGGACTTCAAGAGACCCAGTACTTC. Translating gives CASSDTGLQETQYF. The chain uses TRBV27 and TRBJ2-5, with a weak D call TRBD2 (6 bases). V was cut by 5 bases and J by 2 bases, with 12 bases left in between. Germline CDR1 and CDR2: MNHEY and SMNVEV (reference sequence). The CDR3 spans 14 residues.

Ten or more counts support this clone. The chain carries TRBV18 and TRBJ1-3; D is ambiguous. Trimming took off 2 bases at V and 0 bases at J, with 5 bases between the two ends. The CDR3 spans 14 residues. Germline V gene lookup returns CDR1 KGHSH and CDR2 LQKENI. The CDR3 here is CASSPGNSGNTIYF. The CDR3 DNA reads TGTGCCAGCTCACCAGGCAACTCTGGAAACACCATATATTTT. Using reference TRBV18 and TRBJ1-3 for the parts outside the CDR3, the full variable domain is NAGVMQNPRHLVRRRGQEARLRCSPMKGHSHVYWYRQLPEEGLKFMVYLQKENIIDESGMPKERFSAEFPKEGPSILRIQQVVRGDSAAYFCASSPGNSGNTIYFGEGSWLTVV.

This clone was counted a few times. The chain recombines TRBV28 with TRBJ2-7; D possibly corresponds to TRBD2 (5 bases). The CDR3 length is 12 residues. Per the germline V gene, CDR1 is MDHEN and CDR2 is SYDVKM. V was clipped by 10 bases and J by 4 bases, with 14 bases between them. The CDR3 loop is CATLGVSYEQYF. DNA of the CDR3: TGTGCCACATTGGGAGTGTCGTACGAGCAGTACTTC.

The gene calls are TRBV3-1 (or the pseudogene TRBV3-2) and TRBJ2-3; 7 positions match TRBD2. The germline CDR1 and CDR2 sequences are LGHDT and YNNKEL (reference sequence). There are 15 residues in the CDR3. V dropped 3 bases and J dropped 3; count of bases not matched to a gene: 6. The CDR3: CASSQVSGPTDTQYF. The CDR3 DNA is TGTGCCAGCAGCCAGGTTAGCGGGCCGACAGATACGCAGTATTTT.

This chain connects TRBV6-4 to TRBJ2-7, with 10 bases that match TRBD1. In germline, CDR1 is MRHNA, CDR2 SNTAGT. CDR3 size: 12 residues. The junction had 3 bases not matched to a gene; V was cut back by 10 bases and J by 3 bases. This CDR3 is CAKTGGGYEQYF. The CDR3 nucleotides are TGTGCCAAGACAGGGGGCGGCTACGAGCAGTACTTC.

This clone was detected only once. This chain connects TRBV5-1 to TRBJ2-7, with a possible D match to TRBD2 (6 bases). Per the germline V gene, CDR1 is SGHRS and CDR2 is YFSETQ. Trimming shortened V by 4 bases and J by 3 bases, and 17 bases separated the two germline ends. This CDR3 comprises 15 residues. In nucleotides, the CDR3 is TGCGCCAGCAGCCCGGGACCCACCGGGAGCTACGAGCAGTACTTC. Its translation is CASSPGPTGSYEQYF. The variable domain in full, with the rest retrieved from reference TRBV5-1 and TRBJ2-7, is KAGVTQTPRYLIKTRGQQVTLSCSPISGHRSVSWYQQTPGQGLQFLFEYFSETQRNKGNFPGRFSGRQFSNSRSEMNVSTLELGDSALYLCASSPGPTGSYEQYFGPGTRLTVT.

This chain links TRBV4-3 with TRBJ2-3, with D possibly TRBD2 on 5 matching bases. This CDR3 has 13 residues. V was shortened by 0 bases and J by 6 bases, with 7 bases between the two germline ends. CDR1 is LGHNA, CDR2 YSLEER, per germline. CDR3 in amino acids: CASSQDPGDTQYF. CDR3 nucleotide sequence: TGCGCCAGCAGCCAAGATCCGGGGGATACGCAGTATTTT.

The chain carries TRBV4-2 and TRBJ2-5; TRBD2 matches at 11 bases. The CDR3 is 16 amino acids. CDR1 and CDR2 from the germline V gene are LGHNA and YNFKEQ. V shed 4 bases and J 4 bases; nucleotides not matched to a gene: 8. The CDR3 coding sequence is TGTGCCAGCAGCCTCAAGACTAGCGGGGACGCAGAGACCCAGTACTTC. This sequence encodes CASSLKTSGDAETQYF.